The rows below give T cell receptor beta chains drawn from one sample of a study of T cell responses to AZD1222 COVID-19 vaccine. Produced via immunoSEQ multiplex PCR; TCRdb's table is partial and in-frame only. The profile shows 90,000 to 100,000 clones, almost 90% of them singletons. Here the sequenced sample was peripheral blood, taken 28 days after the second AZD1222 dose. These receptors all come from an adult who received the AZD1222 COVID-19 vaccine. CDR3s include the opening cysteine and the closing phenylalanine or tryptophan. A D gene is named only where the DNA matches it firmly.

v_call d_call cdr3_aa
TRBV30 - CAWRRLNNEQFF
TRBV19 TRBD1 CASSNSPGEGAFSNQPQHF
TRBV6-1 - CASSEFQGLSGGIYTF
TRBV27 TRBD2 CASSLVAGGPNEQYF
TRBV18 - CASSPPVQGLGNTIYF
TRBV7-3 - CASSQAQYYEQYF
TRBV2 - CASSVAGFSMDEQFF
TRBV10-3 TRBD2 CASQTSGGTYNEQFF
TRBV19 TRBD1 CASSPGGQGGNTIYF
TRBV14 - CASSQNLGQLTEAFF
TRBV6-5 - CASSYSVGITSPLHF
TRBV2 TRBD2 CASSEARSGTSGTSGELFF
TRBV6-6 - CASSPTAGAGELFF
TRBV15 - CATSRDPGWVTLPYEQYF
TRBV15 - CATSRGGGDYGYTF
TRBV3-1/TRBV3-2 - CASSQGLYGYTF
TRBV7-9 - CASSPQLWAGELFF
TRBV5-4 TRBD1 CASSSRDRGPEQYF
TRBV19 - CASSIPGSTTNEKLFF
TRBV6-5 - CASSYLGSGNTIYF
TRBV18 - CASSPQGMNTEAFF
TRBV5-4 TRBD2 CASSLTSGNAYEQYF
TRBV2 - CASSERSSNQPQHF
TRBV5-1 TRBD2 CASSPAPSGGSYNEQFF
TRBV6-6 TRBD2 CASSHGGLAGVSDTQYF
TRBV9 TRBD1 CASSVASGTGGGKTQYF
TRBV28 - CASRARTVIHYATYEQYF
TRBV28 - CASSHREIQPQHF
TRBV27 TRBD1 CASSFHVRGQGPFSFF
TRBV15 - CATQGDNQPQHF
TRBV21-1 - CASTRLATPIETQYF
TRBV3-1/TRBV3-2 TRBD1 CASSPWTGDGYTF
TRBV18 - CASSPGDVEAFF
TRBV3-1/TRBV3-2 - CASSHTRDTSSGNTIYF
TRBV10-3 - CAISETGMSGELFF
TRBV5-4 - CASSLVSSGYTF
TRBV7-2 - CASSSGQSYNEQFF
TRBV10-3 - CAISESRGQVPAAQHF
TRBV27 TRBD2 CASSLYGSGSVSYEQYF
TRBV25-1 TRBD1 CASKPAGGETQYF
TRBV10-3 - CAISDSGSADGEKLFF
TRBV7-2 - CASSPSWGRTEAFF
TRBV29-1 - CSVEAGSSYGYTF
TRBV11-2 TRBD2 CASSPAGRESSYNEQFF
TRBV2 TRBD1 CASSETGGKAFF
TRBV5-1 - CASSLEGRLSRNTIYF
TRBV28 - CASKTAGNTIYF
TRBV29-1 TRBD1 CSVDGQGGGVGEAFF
TRBV4-2 - CASSRATGTGTGANVLTF